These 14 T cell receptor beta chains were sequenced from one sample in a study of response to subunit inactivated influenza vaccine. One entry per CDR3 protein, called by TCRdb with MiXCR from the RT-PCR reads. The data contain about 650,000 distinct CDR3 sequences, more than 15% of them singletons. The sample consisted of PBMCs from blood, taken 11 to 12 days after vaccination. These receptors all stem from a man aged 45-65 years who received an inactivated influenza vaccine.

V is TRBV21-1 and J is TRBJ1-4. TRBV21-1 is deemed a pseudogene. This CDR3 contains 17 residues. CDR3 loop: CASSGRVKKPTNEKLFF. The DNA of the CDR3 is TGTGCCAGCAGCGGAAGGGTAAAGAAACCAACTAATGAAAAACTGTTTTTT.

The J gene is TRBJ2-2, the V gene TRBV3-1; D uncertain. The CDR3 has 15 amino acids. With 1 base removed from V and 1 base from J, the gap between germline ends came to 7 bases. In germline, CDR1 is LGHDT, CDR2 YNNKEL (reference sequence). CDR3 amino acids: CASSQGWGNTGELFF. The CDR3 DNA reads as TGTGCCAGCAGCCAAGGCTGGGGGAACACCGGGGAGCTGTTTTTT.

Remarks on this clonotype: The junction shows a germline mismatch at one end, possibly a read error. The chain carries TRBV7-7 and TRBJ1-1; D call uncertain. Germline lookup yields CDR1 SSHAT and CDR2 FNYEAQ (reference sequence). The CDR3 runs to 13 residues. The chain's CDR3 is CASSLATDTEAFF. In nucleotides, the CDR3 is TGTGCTAGCAGCTTAGCTACAGACACTGAAGCTTTCTTT.

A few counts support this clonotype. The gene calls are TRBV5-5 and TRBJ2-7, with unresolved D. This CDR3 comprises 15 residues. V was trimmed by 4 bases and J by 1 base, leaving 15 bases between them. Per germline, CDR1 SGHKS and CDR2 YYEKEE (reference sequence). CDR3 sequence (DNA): TGTGCCAGCAGCCCATCAGATATGGCATCCTACGAGCAGTACTTC. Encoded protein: CASSPSDMASYEQYF. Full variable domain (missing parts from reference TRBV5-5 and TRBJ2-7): DAGVTQSPTHLIKTRGQQVTLRCSPISGHKSVSWYQQVLGQGPQFIFQYYEKEERGRGNFPDRFSARQFPNYSSELNVNALLLGDSALYLCASSPSDMASYEQYFGPGTRLTVT.

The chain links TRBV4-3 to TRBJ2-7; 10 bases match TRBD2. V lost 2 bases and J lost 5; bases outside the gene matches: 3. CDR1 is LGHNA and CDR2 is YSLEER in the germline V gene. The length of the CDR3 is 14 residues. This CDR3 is CASSQSSGSNEQYF. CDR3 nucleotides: TGCGCCAGCAGCCAATCTAGCGGGAGCAACGAGCAGTACTTC.

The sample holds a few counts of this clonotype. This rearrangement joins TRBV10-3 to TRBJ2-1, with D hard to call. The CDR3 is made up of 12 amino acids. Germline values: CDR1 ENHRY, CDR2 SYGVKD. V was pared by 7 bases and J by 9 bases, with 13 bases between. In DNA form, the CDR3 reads TGTGCCATCATCGTACCGGGCGGTGAGCAGTTCTTC. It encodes CAIIVPGGEQFF.

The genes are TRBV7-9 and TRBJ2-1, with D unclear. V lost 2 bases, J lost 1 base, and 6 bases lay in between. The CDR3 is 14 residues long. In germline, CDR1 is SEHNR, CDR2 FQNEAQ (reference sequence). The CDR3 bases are TGTGCCAGCAGCTTAACCGGGTCCTACAATGAGCAGTTCTTC. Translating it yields CASSLTGSYNEQFF.

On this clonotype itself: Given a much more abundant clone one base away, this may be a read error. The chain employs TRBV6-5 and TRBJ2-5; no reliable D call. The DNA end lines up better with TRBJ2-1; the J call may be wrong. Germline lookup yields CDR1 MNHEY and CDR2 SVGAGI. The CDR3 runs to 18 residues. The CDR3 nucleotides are TGTGCCAGCAGTTACTCTCCCACGGCAGCCAGGTACCAAGAGACCCAGTTCTTC. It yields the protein CASSYSPTAARYQETQFF.

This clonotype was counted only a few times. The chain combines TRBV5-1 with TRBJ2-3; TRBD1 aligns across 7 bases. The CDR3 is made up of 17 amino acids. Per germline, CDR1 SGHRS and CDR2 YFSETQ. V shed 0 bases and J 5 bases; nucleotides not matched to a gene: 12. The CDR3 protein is CASSLAVAGGRLDTQYF. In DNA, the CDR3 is TGCGCCAGCAGCTTGGCCGTGGCAGGGGGTCGATTAGATACGCAGTATTTT.

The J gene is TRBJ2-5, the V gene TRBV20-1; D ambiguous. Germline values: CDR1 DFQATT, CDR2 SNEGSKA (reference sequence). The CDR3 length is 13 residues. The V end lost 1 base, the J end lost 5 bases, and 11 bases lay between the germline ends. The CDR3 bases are TGCAGTGCTAGAGTCGGTAGGGTGGAGACCCAGTACTTC. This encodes CSARVGRVETQYF.

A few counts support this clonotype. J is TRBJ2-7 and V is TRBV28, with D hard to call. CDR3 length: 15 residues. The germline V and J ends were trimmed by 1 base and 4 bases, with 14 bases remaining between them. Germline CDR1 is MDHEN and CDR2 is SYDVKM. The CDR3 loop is CASSLSPHFRYEQYF. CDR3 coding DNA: TGTGCCAGCAGTTTATCCCCGCACTTTCGGTACGAGCAGTACTTC.

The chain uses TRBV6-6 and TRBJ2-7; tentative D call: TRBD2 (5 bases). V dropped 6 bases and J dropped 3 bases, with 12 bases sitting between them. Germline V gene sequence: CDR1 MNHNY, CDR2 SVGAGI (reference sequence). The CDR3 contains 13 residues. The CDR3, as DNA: TGTGCCAGCAGCCCATACCGGGGCTACGAGCAGTACTTC. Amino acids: CASSPYRGYEQYF.

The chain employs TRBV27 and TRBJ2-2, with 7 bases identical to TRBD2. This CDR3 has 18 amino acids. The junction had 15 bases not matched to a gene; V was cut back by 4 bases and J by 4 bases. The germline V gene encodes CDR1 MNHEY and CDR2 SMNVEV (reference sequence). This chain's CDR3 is CASSSRFGTSGGTGELFF. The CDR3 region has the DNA TGTGCCAGCAGTTCTCGCTTTGGGACCTCGGGGGGCACCGGGGAGCTGTTTTTT.

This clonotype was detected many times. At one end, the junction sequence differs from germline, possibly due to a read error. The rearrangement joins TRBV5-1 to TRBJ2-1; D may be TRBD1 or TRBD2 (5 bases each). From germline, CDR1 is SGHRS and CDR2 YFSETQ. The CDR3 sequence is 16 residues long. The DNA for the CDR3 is TGTGCCAGCAGCTTAGTCGGGGCGAGCTCCTACAATGAGCAGTTCTTC. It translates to CASSLVGASSYNEQFF.